The present TCR beta chain was sequenced within a study of PD-1 blockade in classical Hodgkin lymphoma. Study-wide findings and caveats: Repertoire differences lack defined causes, possibly disease activity or prior therapy. Compared with baseline, CD4+ but not CD8+ TCR diversity had risen significantly by C4D1.

TCRdb's copy holds only in-frame clones and misses some; the assay was immunoSEQ multiplex PCR. The sample lists more than 90,000 clones; more than 80% were seen once. Each of the patients experienced relapse following autologous stem cell transplantation, and their brentuximab vedotin exposure differed. Reported best responses ranged across complete response, partial response or progressive disease. On this clone itself: Antigen specificity is unknown.

The receptor was derived from a human donor with classical Hodgkin lymphoma. The material was peripheral blood mononuclear cells (PBMCs), obtained before the second cycle of nivolumab.

DNA for the CDR3: TGTGCCAGTAGTATGCTCAGGGCGGAGACCCAGTACTTC. It translates to CASSMLRAETQYF. The J gene is TRBJ2-5, the V gene TRBV19; TRBD1 is a possible D gene (5 bases). Trimming took off 3 bases at V and 5 bases at J, with 10 bases between the two ends. The CDR3 extends over 13 amino acids. CDR1 and CDR2 (germline): LNHDA, SQIVND (reference sequence).